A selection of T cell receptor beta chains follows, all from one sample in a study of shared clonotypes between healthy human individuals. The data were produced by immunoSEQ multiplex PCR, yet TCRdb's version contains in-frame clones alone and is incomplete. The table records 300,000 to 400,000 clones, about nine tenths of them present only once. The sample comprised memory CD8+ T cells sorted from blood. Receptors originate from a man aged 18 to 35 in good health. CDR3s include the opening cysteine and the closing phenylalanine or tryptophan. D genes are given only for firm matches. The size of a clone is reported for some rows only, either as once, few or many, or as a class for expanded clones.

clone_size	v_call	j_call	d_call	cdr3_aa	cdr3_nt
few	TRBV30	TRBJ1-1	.	CAWSQHQDRYTEAFF	TGTGCCTGGAGCCAGCACCAAGACCGATACACTGAAGCTTTCTTT
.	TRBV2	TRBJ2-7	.	CASSETRTHSGEQYF	TGTGCCAGCAGTGAAACTAGGACCCATTCTGGGGAGCAGTACTTC
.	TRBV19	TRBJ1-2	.	CASSSTPGYGYTF	TGTGCCAGTAGTTCAACTCCAGGGTATGGCTACACCTTC
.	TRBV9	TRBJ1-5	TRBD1	CASSEGQGGQPQHF	TGTGCCAGCAGCGAGGGACAGGGCGGTCAGCCCCAGCATTTT
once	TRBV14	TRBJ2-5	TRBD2	CASSQEVGLAGGQETQYF	TGTGCCAGCAGCCAAGAAGTGGGACTAGCGGGAGGGCAAGAGACCCAGTACTTC
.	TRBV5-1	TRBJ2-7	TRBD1	CASTTGDHEQYF	TGCGCCAGCACAACAGGGGACCACGAGCAGTACTTC
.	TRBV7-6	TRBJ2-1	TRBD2	CASSRWVAGAYNEQFF	TGTGCCAGCAGCCGGTGGGTAGCGGGAGCCTACAATGAGCAGTTCTTC
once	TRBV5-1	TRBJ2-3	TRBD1	CASSPDPTGGISIGVGTQYF	TGCGCCAGCAGCCCAGACCCGACAGGGGGCATATCTATAGGTGTGGGTACGCAGTATTTT
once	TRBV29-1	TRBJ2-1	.	CSVEPEGRASNEQFF	TGCAGCGTTGAACCAGAGGGACGAGCGAGCAATGAGCAGTTCTTC
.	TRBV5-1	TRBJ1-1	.	CASSRGMNTEAFF	TGCGCCAGCAGCAGGGGCATGAACACTGAAGCTTTCTTT
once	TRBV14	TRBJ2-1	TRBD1	CASSQGDSPVNEQFF	TGTGCCAGCAGCCAAGGGGACAGTCCTGTCAATGAGCAGTTCTTC
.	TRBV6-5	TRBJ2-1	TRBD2	CASTLGGGRNEQFF	TGTGCCAGCACCCTCGGGGGGGGCCGGAATGAGCAGTTCTTC
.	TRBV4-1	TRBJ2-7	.	CASSQVTTTSYEQYF	TGCGCCAGCAGCCAGGTTACGACTACCTCCTACGAGCAGTACTTC
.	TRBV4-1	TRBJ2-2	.	CASSQDPFGGIRELFF	TGCGCCAGCAGCCAAGATCCCTTTGGCGGGATAAGGGAGCTGTTTTTT
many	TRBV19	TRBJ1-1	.	CASSMGLFLKNTEAFF	TGTGCCAGTAGTATGGGACTGTTTTTGAAGAACACTGAAGCTTTCTTT
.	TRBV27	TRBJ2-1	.	CASRKQGTDNEQFF	TGTGCCAGCAGAAAACAGGGTACTGACAATGAGCAGTTCTTC
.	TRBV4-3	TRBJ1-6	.	CASSQDTGDNSPLHF	TGCGCCAGCAGCCAAGACACAGGCGATAATTCACCCCTCCACTTT
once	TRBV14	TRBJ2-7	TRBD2	CASSQTSDEQYF	TGTGCCAGCAGCCAGACTAGCGACGAGCAGTACTTC
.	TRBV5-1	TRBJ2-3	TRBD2	CASTRGVRGTDTQYF	TGCGCCAGCACCCGGGGAGTGCGGGGGACAGATACGCAGTATTTT
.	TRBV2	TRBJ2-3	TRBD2	CASSPRDPAGEAVDTQYF	TGTGCCAGCAGTCCTCGGGATCCCGCGGGAGAGGCCGTAGATACGCAGTATTTT
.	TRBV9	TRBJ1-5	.	CASSVSSLLQGATIPSNQPQHF	TGTGCCAGCAGCGTATCCTCCCTACTCCAGGGTGCCACAATCCCTAGCAATCAGCCCCAGCATTTT
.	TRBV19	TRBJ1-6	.	CASSTVTGTLNSPLHF	TGTGCCAGTAGTACCGTTACCGGGACACTTAATTCACCCCTCCACTTT
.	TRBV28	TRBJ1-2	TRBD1	CASSPRDRGDYGYTF	TGTGCCAGCAGTCCCCGGGACAGGGGTGACTATGGCTACACCTTC
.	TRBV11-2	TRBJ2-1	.	CASSSVPGVVGSYNEQFF	TGTGCCAGCAGCTCAGTCCCGGGGGTCGTGGGATCCTACAATGAGCAGTTCTTC
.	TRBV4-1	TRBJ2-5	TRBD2	CASSLSGTPRETQYF	TGCGCCAGCAGCCTTAGCGGGACGCCTCGAGAGACCCAGTACTTC
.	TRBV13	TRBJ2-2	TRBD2	CASSVRLAGGSGELFF	TGTGCCAGCAGCGTCCGACTAGCGGGAGGTTCCGGGGAGCTGTTTTTT
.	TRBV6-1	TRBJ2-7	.	CASSTREQYF	TGTGCCAGCAGTACACGCGAGCAGTACTTC
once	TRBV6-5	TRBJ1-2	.	CASSSTGALGYTF	TGTGCCAGCAGTTCGACGGGAGCTTTGGGCTACACCTTC
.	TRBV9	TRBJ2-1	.	CASSAEGTPGNEQFF	TGTGCCAGCAGCGCGGAGGGGACCCCAGGTAATGAGCAGTTCTTC
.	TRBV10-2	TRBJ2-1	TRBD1	CASNRRRQGLREQFF	TGCGCCAGCAACCGCCGCCGACAGGGTCTTAGGGAGCAGTTCTTC
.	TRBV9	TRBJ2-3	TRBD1	CASSPDRGQGFDTQYF	TGTGCCAGCAGCCCGGACAGGGGCCAAGGATTTGATACGCAGTATTTT
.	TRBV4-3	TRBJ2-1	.	CASSQATLVVYNEQFF	TGCGCCAGCAGCCAAGCTACTTTAGTTGTCTACAATGAGCAGTTCTTC
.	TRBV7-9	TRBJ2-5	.	CASNNSEGEETQYF	TGTGCCAGCAACAATTCGGAAGGGGAAGAGACCCAGTACTTC
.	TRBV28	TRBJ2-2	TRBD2	CASSLSSRTSGGAMGTGELFF	TGTGCCAGCAGTTTATCCTCTCGGACTAGCGGGGGGGCCATGGGCACCGGGGAGCTGTTTTTT
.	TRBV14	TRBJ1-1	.	CASSAGWRTEAFF	TGTGCCAGCAGCGCTGGGTGGAGAACTGAAGCTTTCTTT
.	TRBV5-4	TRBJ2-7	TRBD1	CASSWDRTYEQYF	TGTGCCAGCAGCTGGGACAGGACCTACGAGCAGTACTTC
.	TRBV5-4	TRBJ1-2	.	CASSFDRNLPIYGYTF	TGTGCCAGCAGCTTTGACAGGAATTTACCGATCTATGGCTACACCTTC
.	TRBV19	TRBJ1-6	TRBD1	CASSIAGQGSSPLHF	TGTGCCAGTAGTATAGCTGGACAGGGGAGTTCACCCCTCCACTTT
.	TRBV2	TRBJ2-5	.	CASSVPREAQETQYF	TGTGCCAGCAGTGTACCCAGGGAAGCCCAAGAGACCCAGTACTTC
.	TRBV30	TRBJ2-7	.	CAWSAPRTALYEQYF	TGTGCCTGGAGTGCCCCCAGGACAGCCCTCTACGAGCAGTACTTC
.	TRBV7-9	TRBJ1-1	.	CASSFLSIEAFF	TGTGCCAGCAGCTTTTTGTCGATTGAAGCTTTCTTT